The sequence of this T cell receptor (beta chain) was determined in a study of blood T cell repertoires in COVID-19. Sequencing was performed with immunoSEQ multiplex PCR; in TCRdb, only in-frame clones are kept and a portion is missing. Of about 500,000 clones listed, 85% to 90% are singletons. This clone came up once. CDR3 length: 13 amino acids. Germline CDR1 and CDR2: SNHLY and FYNNEI. V gave up 7 bases and J gave up 11 bases; unmatched junction bases: 8. The sequence was collected from a woman in her forties or fifties with COVID-19, enrolled during active disease. The chain carries TRBV2 and TRBJ1-3, with TRBD1 identical over 10 bases. Sequencing used peripheral blood. The CDR3 region is CASNGDRGRSIYF. The CDR3 DNA is TGTGCCAGCAATGGAGACAGGGGGCGGTCCATATATTTT.